This T cell receptor (beta chain) was observed in a study of CXCR3-negative and CXCR3-positive naive CD8 T cells. All TRB cDNA libraries came from 5' RACE performed with UMI labels. Reprocessing the 5' RACE reads, TCRdb reports a single entry for every CDR3 protein and omits DNA. The ten most abundant clones cover more than 1.5% of a sample with around 81,000 distinct CDR3 sequences. Per CD8+ T cell subset, triplicate sorts of fewer than 350,000 cells each were done. Comments on this clonotype: Its specificity is unknown.

Study outcomes and limitations: Partial loss of CXCR3 expression followed cryopreservation; most assays used fresh PBMCs. Diversity was high in both naive subsets and much lower in memory cells. A higher hydrophobicity marked the TRB CDR3s of CXCR3-positive naive cells versus CXCR3-negative naive cells.

Germline-derived CDR1 and CDR2 are SGHVS and FQNEAQ. The CDR3 has 14 amino acids. This clonotype was sampled from a human donor in good health. Some clones in this sample may be carry-over from other donors' samples. Sequencing was done on a sample of naive CXCR3- CD8+ T cells from blood. Described subset: CD45RO-CCR7+CD27+CD95- naive CD8+ T cells lacking CXCR3 (TNR3-). The chain couples TRBV7-8 to TRBJ2-7; lacking DNA, the TRBD2 call made by TCRdb goes unchecked. The chain's CDR3 is CASSFLAGQYEQYF.